These T cell receptor beta chains were read from a single sample in a study of blood T cell repertoires in COVID-19. The method was immunoSEQ multiplex PCR; TCRdb's version includes in-frame clones alone and lacks a portion of them. The sample lists roughly 200,000 clones, just under 90% seen once, with approximately 6.2% in the top ten. What was sequenced was peripheral blood. All receptors derive from a man between 60 and 75 years old who had recovered from COVID-19. Both conserved end residues are part of each CDR3. The D gene is left open where the match is weak. Clone size, where shown, is once, few, many, or a class for clones that have expanded.

j_call v_call d_call clone_size cdr3_aa cdr3_nt
TRBJ2-1 TRBV7-9 TRBD2 - CASSSYILSGSSYNEQFF TGTGCCAGCAGCTCATATATTCTGAGCGGGAGCTCCTACAATGAGCAGTTCTTC
TRBJ1-1 TRBV6-5 - - CASAQKMNTEAFF TGTGCCAGCGCCCAGAAGATGAACACTGAAGCTTTCTTT
TRBJ1-4 TRBV28 TRBD1 once CASSLLGTVNEKLFF TGTGCCAGCAGTTTATTAGGGACAGTTAATGAAAAACTGTTTTTT
TRBJ2-7 TRBV29-1 - once CSVFLGGSVYEQYF TGCAGCGTCTTTCTCGGGGGTTCTGTCTACGAGCAGTACTTC
TRBJ2-7 TRBV5-1 - - CASSLTGGRGHEQYF TGCGCCAGCAGCTTGACGGGGGGCAGGGGCCACGAGCAGTACTTC
TRBJ2-7 TRBV18 TRBD1 once CASSPLWTGETYEQYF TGTGCCAGCTCACCGTTGTGGACAGGGGAGACGTACGAGCAGTACTTC
TRBJ2-3 TRBV7-2 TRBD1 - CASSPTGADTQYF TGTGCCAGCAGCCCTACAGGGGCAGATACGCAGTATTTT
TRBJ2-7 TRBV7-6 - - CASSLLGSEQYF TGTGCCAGCAGCTTACTGGGGAGCGAGCAGTACTTC
TRBJ2-6 TRBV19 - - CASLGRAGANVLTF TGTGCCAGTCTGGGGAGAGCTGGGGCCAACGTCCTGACTTTC
TRBJ2-7 TRBV11-2 TRBD1 - CASSSDRALEQYF TGTGCCAGCAGCTCTGACAGGGCCTTAGAGCAGTACTTC
TRBJ2-7 TRBV19 - - CASSMRHSSYEQYF TGTGCCAGTAGTATGCGTCATAGCTCCTACGAGCAGTACTTC
TRBJ2-2 TRBV5-1 - once CASSFLQPATGELFF TGCGCCAGCAGCTTTTTACAACCCGCCACCGGGGAGCTGTTTTTT
TRBJ1-6 TRBV9 TRBD1 - CASSGGGPYRDSPLHF TGTGCCAGCAGCGGAGGGGGCCCCTATAGGGATTCACCCCTCCACTTT
TRBJ2-1 TRBV30 - - CAWSVQAVSSYNEQFF TGTGCCTGGAGTGTACAGGCGGTAAGCTCCTACAATGAGCAGTTCTTC
TRBJ2-1 TRBV28 - - CASSSAQGKYNEQFF TGTGCCAGCAGTTCGGCACAGGGAAAATATAATGAGCAGTTCTTC
TRBJ1-2 TRBV7-2 - - CASSLGFWSPAGGYTF TGTGCCAGCAGCTTAGGGTTCTGGTCCCCTGCGGGGGGCTACACCTTC
TRBJ1-4 TRBV30 - - CAWRNTGPTNEKLFF TGTGCCTGGAGGAATACTGGTCCAACTAATGAAAAACTGTTTTTT
TRBJ2-2 TRBV18 TRBD2 few CASSKAGWNTGELFF TGTGCCAGCTCAAAAGCGGGGTGGAACACCGGGGAGCTGTTTTTT
TRBJ2-1 TRBV6-6 TRBD2 - CASSREAREQFF TGTGCCAGCAGCCGGGAGGCGCGGGAGCAGTTCTTC
TRBJ1-5 TRBV7-2 - - CASSQPWTANQPQHF TGTGCCAGCAGCCAACCCTGGACAGCGAATCAGCCCCAGCATTTT
TRBJ2-2 TRBV3-1/TRBV3-2 TRBD2 - CASSLGLAANTGELFF TGTGCCAGCAGCCTCGGGCTAGCGGCCAACACCGGGGAGCTGTTTTTT
TRBJ2-1 TRBV28 - - CASSYPGAAMEQFF TGTGCCAGCAGTTATCCGGGAGCCGCTATGGAGCAGTTCTTC
TRBJ2-3 TRBV29-1 - once CSALLTDTQYF TGCAGCGCCCTACTCACAGATACGCAGTATTTT
TRBJ2-2 TRBV6-5 TRBD2 - CASSYGGSRIGELFF TGTGCCAGCAGTTACGGCGGGAGTAGGATCGGGGAGCTGTTTTTT
TRBJ1-1 TRBV6-5 TRBD1 few CASRQGITEAFF TGTGCCAGCAGACAGGGGATCACTGAAGCTTTCTTT
TRBJ2-1 TRBV19 TRBD2 - CASSLTSGGDNEQFF TGTGCCAGTAGCCTGACTAGCGGGGGGGACAATGAGCAGTTCTTC
TRBJ2-1 TRBV11-2 TRBD2 - CASSFRLAGAGYNEQFF TGTGCCAGCAGCTTCCGACTAGCGGGAGCGGGGTACAATGAGCAGTTCTTC
TRBJ1-2 TRBV6-5 - - CASTKGGTYGYTF TGTGCCAGCACTAAAGGAGGGACCTATGGCTACACCTTC
TRBJ2-7 TRBV5-1 TRBD2 - CASSHDGGYYEQYF TGCGCCAGCAGCCATGACGGGGGGTACTACGAGCAGTACTTC
TRBJ2-6 TRBV6-2/TRBV6-3 TRBD1 - CASSYRQGALNVLTF TGTGCCAGCAGTTACAGGCAGGGGGCCCTCAACGTCCTGACTTTC
TRBJ2-7 TRBV11-2 - - CASSLPGPRGLEQYF TGTGCCAGCAGCTTACCGGGTCCAAGGGGCCTCGAGCAGTACTTC
TRBJ2-1 TRBV24-1 TRBD2 - CATSPGGRAFF TGTGCCACCTCACCAGGAGGGAGGGCGTTCTTC
TRBJ1-1 TRBV11-1 TRBD1 - CASSSWTGGNTEAFF TGTGCCAGCAGCTCGTGGACAGGGGGGAACACTGAAGCTTTCTTT
TRBJ1-1 TRBV7-9 - - CASSFTTGLTTEAFF TGTGCCAGCAGTTTCACTACAGGGCTGACCACTGAAGCTTTCTTT
TRBJ2-1 TRBV10-3 TRBD1 - CAISSGTGANEQFF TGTGCCATCAGTAGCGGGACAGGGGCCAATGAGCAGTTCTTC
TRBJ2-5 TRBV5-1 - - CASSKAPFGETQYF TGCGCCAGCAGTAAAGCTCCCTTCGGTGAGACCCAGTACTTC
TRBJ2-3 TRBV7-9 - - CASSLSGGGVGTDTQYF TGTGCCAGCAGCCTTAGCGGAGGGGGGGTTGGCACAGATACGCAGTATTTT
TRBJ2-1 TRBV5-1 TRBD1 - CASSESQGAGYNEQFF TGCGCCAGCAGCGAATCACAGGGGGCGGGTTACAATGAGCAGTTCTTC
TRBJ1-6 TRBV3-1/TRBV3-2 TRBD1 - CASSQSPGGTYSSYNSPLHF TGTGCCAGCAGCCAATCCCCAGGGGGAACCTACAGCTCCTATAATTCACCCCTCCACTTT
TRBJ1-1 TRBV29-1 - - CSGQGQGWTEAFF TGCAGCGGGCAGGGCCAGGGGTGGACTGAAGCTTTCTTT
TRBJ2-5 TRBV24-1 TRBD2 - CATSDYGLAGRETQYF TGTGCCACCAGTGACTATGGACTAGCGGGACGAGAGACCCAGTACTTC
TRBJ2-3 TRBV6-6 TRBD2 - CASSGGFGGGTDTQYF TGTGCCAGCAGCGGGGGGTTCGGGGGAGGCACAGATACGCAGTATTTT
TRBJ2-7 TRBV3-1/TRBV3-2 TRBD2 once CASSLSSGGFEQYF TGTGCCAGCAGCCTAAGTAGCGGGGGGTTCGAGCAGTACTTC
TRBJ1-1 TRBV6-2/TRBV6-3 - - CASSSTATEAFF TGTGCCAGCAGCTCGACAGCGACTGAAGCTTTCTTT
TRBJ2-7 TRBV14 TRBD2 - CASSHLAGGDEQYF TGTGCCAGCAGCCACCTTGCCGGGGGGGACGAGCAGTACTTC
TRBJ2-2 TRBV9 TRBD2 - CASSAKSSGRSGTGELFF TGTGCCAGCAGCGCCAAGTCTAGCGGGAGGTCGGGCACCGGGGAGCTGTTTTTT
TRBJ2-3 TRBV6-4 TRBD1 - CASSESGQGEANTDTQYF TGTGCCAGCAGTGAGTCCGGACAGGGCGAAGCCAACACAGATACGCAGTATTTT
TRBJ2-6 TRBV19 TRBD1 - CASSLTGTGMVGANVLTF TGTGCCAGTAGTTTGACCGGGACAGGGATGGTCGGGGCCAACGTCCTGACTTTC
TRBJ1-3 TRBV7-2 - - CASSLGRVGNTIYF TGTGCCAGCAGCTTAGGCAGGGTTGGAAACACCATATATTTT
TRBJ1-1 TRBV5-1 TRBD1 - CASSFRQGAYGVEAFF TGCGCCAGCAGCTTCAGACAGGGGGCGTATGGCGTGGAAGCTTTCTTT
TRBJ2-6 TRBV4-1 TRBD2 - CASSQLAGGLSGANVLTF TGCGCCAGCAGCCAACTAGCGGGAGGCTTGTCTGGGGCCAACGTCCTGACTTTC
TRBJ2-1 TRBV7-2 - - CASSQTASRQANEQFF TGTGCCAGCAGCCAAACCGCCTCGAGACAGGCCAATGAGCAGTTCTTC
TRBJ1-5 TRBV12-3/TRBV12-4 TRBD1 few CASRDRDNQPQHF TGTGCCAGCAGGGACAGGGACAATCAGCCCCAGCATTTT
TRBJ2-5 TRBV9 TRBD2 - CASSGTSGLGAVNF TGTGCCAGCAGCGGAACTAGCGGGCTCGGGGCGGTCAACTTC
TRBJ1-4 TRBV18 TRBD1 - CASSPRQGEEKLFF TGTGCCAGCTCACCGCGGCAGGGGGAGGAAAAACTGTTTTTT